Shown below are 6 T cell receptor beta chains from a single sample sequenced in a study of T cells in localized non-small cell lung cancer. Clones were sequenced by immunoSEQ multiplex PCR, and TCRdb holds only the in-frame ones, with some missing. The sample includes some 38,000 clones, about nine tenths of them seen just once. This material consisted of peripheral blood mononuclear cells, taken before any cancer treatment. Every receptor here comes from a male donor at least 60 years old with stage II lung adenocarcinoma.

The V call is TRBV28, the J call TRBJ1-2; D not resolved. Germline loops: CDR1 MDHEN, CDR2 SYDVKM. The CDR3 is 13 amino acids. Trimming pared 2 bases from V and 2 bases from J, leaving 6 bases between. In nucleotides, the CDR3 is TGTGCCAGCAGTTTAGACGACAACTATGGCTACACCTTC. Protein product: CASSLDDNYGYTF.

The rearrangement links TRBV6-6 to TRBJ1-3; D gene uncertain. From germline, CDR1 is MNHNY and CDR2 SVGAGI (reference sequence). The CDR3 is made up of 16 amino acids. The V gene lost 10 bases and the J gene lost 3 bases, with 22 bases spanning the gap. DNA for the CDR3: TGTGCCACCTACCGGGGAGCGAGTTTAAGTGGAAACACCATATATTTT. Translation gives CATYRGASLSGNTIYF.

The chain is built from TRBV5-6 and TRBJ1-2; D not resolved. Germline values: CDR1 SGHDT, CDR2 YYEEEE. V was pared by 0 bases and J by 2 bases, with 11 bases between. CDR3 length equals 15 residues. The CDR3 DNA is TGTGCCAGCAGCTTGGAAGGGATCCCAAACTATGGCTACACCTTC. Translation: CASSLEGIPNYGYTF.

V and J are TRBV28 and TRBJ2-5; no firm D call. The DNA end is more similar to TRBJ2-7, so the J call may be wrong. Germline-derived CDR1 and CDR2 are MDHEN and SYDVKM. The CDR3 has 13 amino acids. For the CDR3, the DNA is TGTGCCAGCAGCTCCCCCGACGTTTACGAGCAGTACTTC. Its protein product is CASSSPDVYEQYF.

A single count supports this clone. This rearrangement joins TRBV18 to TRBJ2-7; 9 nucleotides align to TRBD1. Germline CDR1 reads KGHSH; CDR2 reads LQKENI. The trim removed 2 bases at V and 5 bases at J, leaving 7 bases unmatched. CDR3 length: 15 amino acids. The CDR3: CASSPSGQGGNEQYF. The CDR3 DNA is TGTGCCAGCTCACCATCGGGACAGGGAGGAAACGAGCAGTACTTC.

The rearrangement joins TRBV4-2 to TRBJ1-1, with D possibly TRBD1 on 6 matching bases. The germline V and J ends were trimmed by 4 bases and 4 bases, with 19 bases remaining between them. CDR1 is LGHNA and CDR2 is YNFKEQ in the germline V gene. The CDR3 totals 16 residues. In DNA form, the CDR3 reads TGTGCCAGCAGCCCCGAAGGAGGGGGGCGGGTCACTGAAGCTTTCTTT. It encodes CASSPEGGGRVTEAFF.